This TCR beta chain was profiled in a study of cytomegalovirus exposure and HLA in healthy donors. V lost 5 bases and J 5 bases, leaving 15 bases between the germline ends. CDR1 and CDR2 from the germline V gene are MNHNS and SASEGT. This CDR3 has 14 amino acids. Study findings and constraints: The classifier reportedly diagnosed cytomegalovirus status with high specificity and sensitivity.

Regarding this clone: The antigen remains unidentified.

PCR primers comprised 60 Vbeta and 13 Jbeta primers. Profiled with immunoSEQ multiplex PCR; TCRdb holds only in-frame clones, not every one. This sample yields roughly 250,000 clones, of which about four fifths are seen a single time; about 0.28% belongs to the top ten. The source material was PBMCs. This clonotype was sampled from a girl aged 2 to 9 in good health and CMV-seronegative. The J gene is TRBJ1-1, the V gene TRBV6-1; maybe TRBD1 (6 bases). This CDR3 reads CASSHREGGTEAFF. CDR3 nucleotides: TGTGCCAGCAGTCACAGGGAGGGGGGAACTGAAGCTTTCTTT.